This T cell receptor beta chain was sequenced during a study of shared clonotypes between healthy human individuals. Study overall: The people who gave samples were two women and a few men aged 18 to 49. Three plates were used per donor for CD4 naive, three for CD4 memory, two for CD8 naive and one for CD8 memory.

For every subset, genomic DNA was evenly distributed across several immunoSEQ plates. Sequencing was performed with immunoSEQ multiplex PCR; in TCRdb, only in-frame clones are kept and a portion is missing. Among about 2.4 million clones listed, over 85% were seen once. CDR1 MNHEY and CDR2 SVGAGI come from the germline V gene. CDR3 length: 14 amino acids. V was trimmed by 3 bases and J by 1 base, leaving 9 bases between them. The sequenced sample was naive CD4+ T cells sorted from blood. Documented subset: CD45RA+ positively selected. This TCR was sampled from a man younger than 35 in good health. The J gene is TRBJ1-1, the V gene TRBV6-5; TRBD1 might be the D (5 bases). The CDR3 DNA is TGTGCCAGCAGTTATTACAGGCGGAACACTGAAGCTTTCTTT. Amino acid sequence: CASSYYRRNTEAFF.